The present TCR beta chain was sequenced within a study of OX40 agonist ivuxolimab in advanced cancers. The study, taken as a whole, reports: Among some nonresponders, normalized T-cell clonal expansion was also low. Researchers report that CD8+ T cells had, on average, more expanded clones than CD4+.

Trimming shortened V by 5 bases and J by 1 base, and 11 bases separated the two germline ends. Germline V gene lookup returns CDR1 SGHTA and CDR2 FQGNSA. This CDR3 is 14 amino acids long. Produced via immunoSEQ multiplex PCR; TCRdb's table is partial and in-frame only. In the table there are about 86,000 clones, approximately 89% of which are singletons. At cycle 4 day 1, cycle 7 day 1, and baseline, blood was sampled. Notes on this clone: What it binds is not known.

Sequenced here: CD4+ or CD8+ T cells sorted from blood, sampled in a trial of the OX40 agonist ivuxolimab. The source is an adult with an advanced solid tumor such as melanoma, head and neck, liver or kidney cancer. The V and J genes are TRBV7-2 and TRBJ2-5, with D maybe TRBD1 (5 bases). Here the CDR3 reads CASSLQRGQETQYF. The CDR3 DNA sequence: TGTGCCAGCAGCCTCCAAAGGGGCCAAGAGACCCAGTACTTC.